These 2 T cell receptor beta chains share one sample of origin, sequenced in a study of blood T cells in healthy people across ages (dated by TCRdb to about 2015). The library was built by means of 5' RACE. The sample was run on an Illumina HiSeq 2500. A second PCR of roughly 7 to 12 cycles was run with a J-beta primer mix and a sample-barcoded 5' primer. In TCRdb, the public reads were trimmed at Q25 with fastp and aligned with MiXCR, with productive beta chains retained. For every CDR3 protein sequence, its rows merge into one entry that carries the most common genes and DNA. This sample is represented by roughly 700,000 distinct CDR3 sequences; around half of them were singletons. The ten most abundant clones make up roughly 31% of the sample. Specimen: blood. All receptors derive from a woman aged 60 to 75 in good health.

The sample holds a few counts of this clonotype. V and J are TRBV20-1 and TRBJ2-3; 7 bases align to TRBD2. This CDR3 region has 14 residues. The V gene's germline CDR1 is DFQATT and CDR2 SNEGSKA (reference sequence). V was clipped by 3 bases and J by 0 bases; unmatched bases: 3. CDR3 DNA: TGCAGTGCTAGGGGACTACACAGCACAGATACGCAGTATTTT. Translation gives CSARGLHSTDTQYF.

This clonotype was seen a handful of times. The CDR3 region has the DNA TGTGCCAGCAGCGTAGCAGCGGGAGATTGGAATGAGCAGTTCTTC. Its translation: CASSVAAGDWNEQFF. V gene TRBV9 combines with J gene TRBJ2-1; TRBD2 matches at 8 bases. This CDR3 region has 15 residues. CDR1 and CDR2 (germline): SGDLS, YYNGEE. Trimming at V came to 0 bases and at J to 7 bases, leaving 6 bases not matched to a gene.